The subject of this entry is one TCR beta chain. It lacks a known antigen. No clone much larger than this one lies a single base away; base qualities are absent. The data were obtained in a study of blood T cell repertoires in COVID-19 (dated by TCRdb to about 2020). Describing the broader study: Collaborator samples came from the United States, Italy and Spain and covered acute and convalescent phases of COVID-19. The prospective study material was composed of cDNA or gDNA derived from T cells, B-cell-depleted T cells, or PBMCs. Subjects who had been exposed to COVID-19, were actively infected with it, or had recovered from it provided the deeply sampled blood TCRbeta repertoires that made up the dataset. A freely available public database, intended as a resource for researchers studying the immune response to SARS-CoV-2, is where the repertoires were released. The samples were drawn from the first 160 participants of the ongoing ImmuneRACE study and from roughly 1,300 subjects provided by 6 global collaborators. The sample metadata nearly always contained a de-identified subject ID, COVID-19 status, age in years and sex. HLA class I and class II types, where available, came from metadata supplied by the sample provider rather than from assay-based typing.

TCRbeta CDR3 regions were amplified from genomic DNA by means of the immunoSEQ Assay, a bias-controlled multiplex PCR. The authors' pipeline ran thus. The number of nucleated cells in each sample was estimated by amplification of reference gene primers within the assay. To quantify the absolute abundance of each unique TCRbeta CDR3 rearrangement, sequence reads were collapsed and filtered. For each sample, productive Simpson clonality was calculated by taking the square root of Simpson's diversity index across productive rearrangements. Entries here come from immuneACCESS through TCRdb and include only in-frame sequences with V and J called. Some clones fail to appear in such tables; in the studies checked, an unresolved V gene covers under half of the shortfall, and the cause of the remainder is unknown. V and J calls and clone size follow that table, whereas D and trimming were derived from the DNA. The sample table shows some 250,000 clones, and 70% to 90% are seen once. The ten largest clones represent about 3% of the sample.

From the cysteine up to the phenylalanine, the CDR3 has a length of 16 residues. Only the CDR3 portion is preserved as DNA: 48 bases, with reading frame beginning at the first base. Overall results and qualifications from the work: How much clinical and demographic metadata was included differed by source and by participant, and the metadata was provided uncurated.

A second Seattle source provided samples from volunteer blood donors who had recovered from COVID-19. Each collaborating institution followed its own protocols to collect whole blood in K2EDTA tubes. Collaborator samples were shipped for TCRbeta analysis as frozen whole blood, isolated PBMCs, or DNA extracted from either sample type. The receptor was isolated from a woman aged 25 to 39 who had recovered from COVID-19. In this chain, TRBV21-1 is recombined with TRBJ2-2; the listed D gene, TRBD1, was not tested against the DNA. TRBV21-1 is given as a pseudogene. What was sequenced was peripheral blood. The CDR3 region reads CASSNGQGAVPGELFF. Read as DNA, the sequence is TGTGCCAGCAGCAATGGACAGGGGGCGGTCCCCGGGGAGCTGTTTTTT.